The TCR beta chain under discussion was sequenced for a study of T cell changes during pregnancy in multiple sclerosis. Only in-frame clones appear in the TCRdb table, and some are missing; sequencing was by immunoSEQ multiplex PCR. The sample lists about 87,000 clones, just under 95% seen once, with more than 1.1% in the top ten. This CDR3 has 14 residues. Trimming removed 3 bases at V and 6 bases at J, with 14 bases between. The germline V gene has CDR1 SGHNT and CDR2 YYREEE (reference sequence). The starting material was peripheral blood, obtained in the third trimester of pregnancy. The V and J genes are TRBV5-4 and TRBJ2-3; possible D gene TRBD2, 5 bases. The sequence was collected from a female donor in good health, enrolled as a control in a pregnancy study. The chain's CDR3 is CASSSGNVGDTQYF. CDR3 DNA: TGTGCCAGCAGCTCGGGGAATGTGGGGGATACGCAGTATTTT.